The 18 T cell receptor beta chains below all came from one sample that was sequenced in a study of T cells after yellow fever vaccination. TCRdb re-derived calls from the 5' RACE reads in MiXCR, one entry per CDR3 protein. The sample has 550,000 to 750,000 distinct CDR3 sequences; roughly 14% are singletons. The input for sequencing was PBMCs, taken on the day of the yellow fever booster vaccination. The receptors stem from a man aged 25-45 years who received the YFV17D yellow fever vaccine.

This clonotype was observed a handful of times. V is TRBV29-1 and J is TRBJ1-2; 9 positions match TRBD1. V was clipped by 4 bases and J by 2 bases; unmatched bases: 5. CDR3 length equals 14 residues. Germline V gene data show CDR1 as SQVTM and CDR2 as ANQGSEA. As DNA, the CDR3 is TGCAGCGTTGTCTCAACAGGGGGCAACTATGGCTACACCTTC. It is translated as CSVVSTGGNYGYTF.

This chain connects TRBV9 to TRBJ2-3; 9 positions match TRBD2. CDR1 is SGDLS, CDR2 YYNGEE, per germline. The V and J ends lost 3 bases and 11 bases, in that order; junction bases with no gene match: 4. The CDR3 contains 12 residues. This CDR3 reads CASSGRTSEQYF. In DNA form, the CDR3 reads TGTGCCAGCAGCGGCCGGACTAGCGAGCAGTATTTT.

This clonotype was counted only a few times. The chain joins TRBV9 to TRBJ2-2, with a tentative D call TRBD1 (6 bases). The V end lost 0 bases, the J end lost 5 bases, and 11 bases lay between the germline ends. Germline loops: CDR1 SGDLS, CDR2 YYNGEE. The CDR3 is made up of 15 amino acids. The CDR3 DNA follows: TGTGCCAGCAGCGTAGAGGACAGTCGGACCGGGGAGCTGTTTTTT. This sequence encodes CASSVEDSRTGELFF. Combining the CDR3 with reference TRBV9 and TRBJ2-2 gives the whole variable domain DSGVTQTPKHLITATGQRVTLRCSPRSGDLSVYWYQQSLDQGLQFLIQYYNGEERAKGNILERFSAQQFPDLHSELNLSSLELGDSALYFCASSVEDSRTGELFFGEGSRLTVL.

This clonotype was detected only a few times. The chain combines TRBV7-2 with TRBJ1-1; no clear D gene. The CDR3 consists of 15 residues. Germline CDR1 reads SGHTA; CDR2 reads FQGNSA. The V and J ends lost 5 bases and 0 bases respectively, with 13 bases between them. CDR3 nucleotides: TGTGCCAGCAGCCCCCAGCGGGTACTGAACACTGAAGCTTTCTTT. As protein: CASSPQRVLNTEAFF.

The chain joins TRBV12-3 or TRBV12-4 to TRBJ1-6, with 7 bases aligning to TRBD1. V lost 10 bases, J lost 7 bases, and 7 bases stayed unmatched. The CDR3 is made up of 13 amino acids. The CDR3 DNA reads TGTGCCACTAGTAGGGACAGAAATTCACCCCTCCACTTT. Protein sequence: CATSRDRNSPLHF.

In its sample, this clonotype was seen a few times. The chain's CDR3 is CASSFRTSGISRSGELFF. CDR3 bases: TGTGCCAGCAGCTTCCGGACTAGCGGCATCAGTAGGTCCGGGGAGCTGTTTTTT. The gene calls are TRBV3-1 and TRBJ2-2, with TRBD2 matching 10 bases. Germline V gene data show CDR1 as LGHDT and CDR2 as YNNKEL (reference sequence). The CDR3 extends over 18 amino acids. V gave up 5 bases and J gave up 6 bases; unmatched junction bases: 15.

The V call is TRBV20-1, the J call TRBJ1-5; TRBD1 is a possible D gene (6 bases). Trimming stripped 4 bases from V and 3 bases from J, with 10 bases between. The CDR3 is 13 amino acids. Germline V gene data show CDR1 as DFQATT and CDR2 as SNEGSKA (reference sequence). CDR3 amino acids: CSATGDNNQPQHF. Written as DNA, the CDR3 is TGCAGTGCTACAGGGGACAACAATCAGCCCCAGCATTTT.

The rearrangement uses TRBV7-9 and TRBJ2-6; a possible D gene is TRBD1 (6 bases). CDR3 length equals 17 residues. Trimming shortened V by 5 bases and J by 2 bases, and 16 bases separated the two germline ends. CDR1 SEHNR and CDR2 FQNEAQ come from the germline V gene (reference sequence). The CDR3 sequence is CASSRSGAVAGANVLTF. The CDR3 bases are TGTGCCAGCAGCCGCTCAGGGGCGGTCGCTGGGGCCAACGTCCTGACTTTC.

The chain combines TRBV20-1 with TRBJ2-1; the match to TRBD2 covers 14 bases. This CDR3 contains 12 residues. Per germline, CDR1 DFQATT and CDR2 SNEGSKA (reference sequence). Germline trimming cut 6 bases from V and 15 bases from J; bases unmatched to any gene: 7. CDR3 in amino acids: CSARTSGRPRFF. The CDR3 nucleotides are TGCAGTGCCCGGACTAGCGGGAGGCCCAGGTTCTTC.

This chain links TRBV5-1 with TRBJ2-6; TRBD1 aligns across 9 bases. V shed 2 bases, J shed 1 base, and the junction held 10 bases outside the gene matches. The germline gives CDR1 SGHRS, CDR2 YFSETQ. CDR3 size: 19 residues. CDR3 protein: CASSFLTGTGQSGANVLTF. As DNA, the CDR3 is TGCGCCAGCAGCTTTCTGACCGGGACAGGGCAATCTGGGGCCAACGTCCTGACTTTC.

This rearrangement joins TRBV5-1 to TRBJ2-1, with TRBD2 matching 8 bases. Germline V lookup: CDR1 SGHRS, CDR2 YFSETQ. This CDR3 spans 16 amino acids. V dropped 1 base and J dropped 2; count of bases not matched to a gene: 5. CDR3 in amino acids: CASSLLVAGPYNEQFF. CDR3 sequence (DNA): TGCGCCAGCAGCTTGTTGGTAGCGGGACCCTACAATGAGCAGTTCTTC.

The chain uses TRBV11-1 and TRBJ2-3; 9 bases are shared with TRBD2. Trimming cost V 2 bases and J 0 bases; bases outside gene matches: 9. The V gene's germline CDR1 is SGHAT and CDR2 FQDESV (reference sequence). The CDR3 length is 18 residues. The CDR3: CASSLNFSGRSSTDTQYF. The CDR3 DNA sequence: TGTGCCAGCAGCTTAAATTTCAGCGGGAGGTCTAGCACAGATACGCAGTATTTT.

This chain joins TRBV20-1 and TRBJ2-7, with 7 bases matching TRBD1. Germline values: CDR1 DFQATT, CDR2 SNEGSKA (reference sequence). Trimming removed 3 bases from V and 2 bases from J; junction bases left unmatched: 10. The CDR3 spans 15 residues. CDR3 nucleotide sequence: TGCAGTGCTAGGGCTCAGGTTAGGGGGCCCTACGAGCAGTACTTC. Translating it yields CSARAQVRGPYEQYF.

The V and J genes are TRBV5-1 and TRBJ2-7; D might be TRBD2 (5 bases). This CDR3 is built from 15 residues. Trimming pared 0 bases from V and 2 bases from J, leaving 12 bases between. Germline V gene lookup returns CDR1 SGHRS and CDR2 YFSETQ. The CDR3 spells CASSLDIAWTYEQYF. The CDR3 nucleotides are TGCGCCAGCAGCTTGGATATAGCGTGGACCTACGAGCAGTACTTC. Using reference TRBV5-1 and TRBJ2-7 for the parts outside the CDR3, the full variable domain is KAGVTQTPRYLIKTRGQQVTLSCSPISGHRSVSWYQQTPGQGLQFLFEYFSETQRNKGNFPGRFSGRQFSNSRSEMNVSTLELGDSALYLCASSLDIAWTYEQYFGPGTRLTVT.

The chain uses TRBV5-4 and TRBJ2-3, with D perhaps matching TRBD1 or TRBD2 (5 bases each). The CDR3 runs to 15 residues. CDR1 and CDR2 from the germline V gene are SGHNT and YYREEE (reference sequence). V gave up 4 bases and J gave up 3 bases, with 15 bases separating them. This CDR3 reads CASSLGGTYTDTQYF. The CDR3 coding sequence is TGTGCCAGCAGCCTCGGTGGGACCTATACAGATACGCAGTATTTT.

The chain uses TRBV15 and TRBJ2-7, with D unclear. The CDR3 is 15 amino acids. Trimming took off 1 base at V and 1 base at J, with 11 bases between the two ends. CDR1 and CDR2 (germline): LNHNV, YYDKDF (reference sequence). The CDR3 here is CATSRVWTESYEQYF. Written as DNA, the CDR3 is TGTGCCACCAGCAGAGTATGGACGGAATCCTACGAGCAGTACTTC.

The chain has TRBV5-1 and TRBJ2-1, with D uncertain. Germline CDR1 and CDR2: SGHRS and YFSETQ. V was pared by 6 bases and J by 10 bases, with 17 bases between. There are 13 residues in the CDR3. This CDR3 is CASMVDAGMEQFF. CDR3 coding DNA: TGCGCCAGCATGGTGGACGCAGGTATGGAGCAGTTCTTC. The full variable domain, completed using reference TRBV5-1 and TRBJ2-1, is KAGVTQTPRYLIKTRGQQVTLSCSPISGHRSVSWYQQTPGQGLQFLFEYFSETQRNKGNFPGRFSGRQFSNSRSEMNVSTLELGDSALYLCASMVDAGMEQFFGPGTRLTVL.

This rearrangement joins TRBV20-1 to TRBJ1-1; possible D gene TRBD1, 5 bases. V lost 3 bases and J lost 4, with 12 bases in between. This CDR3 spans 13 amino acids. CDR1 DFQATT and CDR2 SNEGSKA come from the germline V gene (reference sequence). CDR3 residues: CSARETGATEAFF. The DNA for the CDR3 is TGCAGTGCTAGGGAGACTGGGGCCACTGAAGCTTTCTTT.